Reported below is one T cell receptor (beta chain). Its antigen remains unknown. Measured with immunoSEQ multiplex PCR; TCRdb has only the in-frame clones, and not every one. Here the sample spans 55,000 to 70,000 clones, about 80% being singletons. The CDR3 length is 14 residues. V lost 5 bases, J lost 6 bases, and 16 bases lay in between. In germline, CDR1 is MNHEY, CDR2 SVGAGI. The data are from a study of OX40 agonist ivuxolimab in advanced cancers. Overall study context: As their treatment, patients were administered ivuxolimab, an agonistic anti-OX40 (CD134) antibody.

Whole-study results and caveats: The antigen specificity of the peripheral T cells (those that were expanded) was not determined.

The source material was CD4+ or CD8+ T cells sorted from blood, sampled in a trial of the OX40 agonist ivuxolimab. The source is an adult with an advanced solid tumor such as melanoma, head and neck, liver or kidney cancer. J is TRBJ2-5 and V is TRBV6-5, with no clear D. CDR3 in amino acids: CASSPSRITKTQYF. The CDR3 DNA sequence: TGTGCCAGCAGTCCCAGCAGGATTACGAAGACCCAGTACTTC.